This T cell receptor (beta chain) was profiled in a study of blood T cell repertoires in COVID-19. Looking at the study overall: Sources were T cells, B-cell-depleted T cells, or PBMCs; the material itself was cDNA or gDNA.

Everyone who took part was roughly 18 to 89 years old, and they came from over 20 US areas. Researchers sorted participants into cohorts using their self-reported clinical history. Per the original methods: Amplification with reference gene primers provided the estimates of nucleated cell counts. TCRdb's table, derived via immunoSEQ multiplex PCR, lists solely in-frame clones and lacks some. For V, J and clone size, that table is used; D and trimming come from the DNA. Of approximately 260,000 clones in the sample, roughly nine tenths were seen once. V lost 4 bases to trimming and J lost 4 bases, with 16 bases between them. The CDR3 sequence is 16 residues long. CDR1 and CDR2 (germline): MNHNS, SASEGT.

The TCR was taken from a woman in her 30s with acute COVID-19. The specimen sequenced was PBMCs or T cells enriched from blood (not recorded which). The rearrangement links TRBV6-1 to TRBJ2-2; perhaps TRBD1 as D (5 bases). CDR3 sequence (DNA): TGTGCCAGCAGTGCCCCAGGGAAAGATAGCACCGGGGAGCTGTTTTTT. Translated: CASSAPGKDSTGELFF.